This T cell receptor beta chain appears in the sequencing data of a study of T cells after somatic rescue of genetic block. Sequencing was performed with immunoSEQ multiplex PCR; in TCRdb, only in-frame clones are kept and a portion is missing. The top ten hold around 1.6% of the sample, which has more than 70,000 clones, 85% to 90% seen once. The CDR3 runs to 13 residues. V shed 7 bases and J shed 6 bases, with 15 bases lying between them. CDR1 is MDHEN, CDR2 SYDVKM, per germline. Sequenced input: peripheral blood mononuclear cells (PBMCs). This TCR was sampled from a woman in her late teens or twenties. The J gene is TRBJ1-1, the V gene TRBV28; D call uncertain. The CDR3 nucleotides read TGTGCCAGCATCTTACCTGGGAAGGCTGAAGCTTTCTTT. Its translation: CASILPGKAEAFF.